Listed below are T cell receptor beta chains from one sample, sequenced in a study of blood T cells in healthy people across ages. TCRdb re-called the 5' RACE reads with MiXCR, one entry per CDR3 protein. The data contain 1.5 million or so distinct CDR3 sequences, around 40% of them singletons. The sample taken for sequencing was blood. All receptors come from a woman under 30 in good health. Both conserved end residues are part of each CDR3. D genes are given only for firm matches. The size of a clone is reported for some rows only, either as once, few or many, or as a class for expanded clones.

>TRBJ2-1|-|TRBV20-1|TRBD2
TGCAGTGCTCATGAGCCTAGCGGGAGGGCCGGCTACAATGAGCAGTTCTTC
CSAHEPSGRAGYNEQFF
>TRBJ2-5|-|TRBV27|-
TGTGCCAGCAAACAGAGGTTAGAAGAGACCCAGTACTTC
CASKQRLEETQYF
>TRBJ1-1|-|TRBV7-9|-
TGTGCCAGCAGCCCACCCAGCCCGTTCGACACTGAAGCTTTCTTT
CASSPPSPFDTEAFF
>TRBJ1-6|-|TRBV27|TRBD1
TGTGCCAGCAGTTTATCGGGACAGGGGTATCCACCCCTCCACTTT
CASSLSGQGYPPLHF
>TRBJ2-1|many|TRBV7-9|-
TGTGCCAGCAGCGGTAAAGACAATGAGCAGTTCTTC
CASSGKDNEQFF
>TRBJ2-3|-|TRBV30|-
TGTGCCTGGAGTGTACTAGATCCAGATACGCAGTATTTT
CAWSVLDPDTQYF
>TRBJ2-7|many|TRBV27|-
TGTGCCAGCAGTTCCGGCAGGGGATACGAGCAGTACTTC
CASSSGRGYEQYF
>TRBJ1-6|-|TRBV4-3|TRBD1
TGCGCCAGCAGCCAAGGGGGACAGGCTAGTTCACCCCTCCACTTT
CASSQGGQASSPLHF
>TRBJ2-7|-|TRBV6-6|-
TGTGCCAGCAGTTACGCCGTATCCTACGAGCAGTACTTC
CASSYAVSYEQYF
>TRBJ2-4|few|TRBV20-1|-
TGCAGTGCTAGGGGGGGCCTCGACAGCCAGTACTTC
CSARGGLDSQYF
>TRBJ2-1|-|TRBV30|TRBD2
TGTGCCTGGAATGGCGGTACCGGGAGGAGCTCCTACAATGAGCAGTTCTTC
CAWNGGTGRSSYNEQFF
>TRBJ1-2|-|TRBV2|-
TGTGCCAGCGAGGGCCCAGGGAGGGGCTACACCTTC
CASEGPGRGYTF
>TRBJ2-3|-|TRBV24-1|TRBD1
TGTGCCACCAGTGATACGAGGGACAGGACAGATACGCAGTATTTT
CATSDTRDRTDTQYF
>TRBJ2-3|-|TRBV20-1|-
TGCAGTGCTAGAGATCGTGGGGCAAGCACAGATACGCAGTATTTT
CSARDRGASTDTQYF
>TRBJ1-2|few|TRBV7-9|-
TGTGCCAGCAGCTCCGTAGGCTCCCTCTATGGCTACACCTTC
CASSSVGSLYGYTF
>TRBJ2-5|-|TRBV6-5|-
TGTGCCAGCAGTTACGACAGGTTTTACGAGACCCAGTACTTC
CASSYDRFYETQYF
>TRBJ1-1|-|TRBV4-3|-
TGCGCCAGCAGCCAAGGAGCCCGGGGAATAAGTGAAGCTTTCTTT
CASSQGARGISEAFF
>TRBJ2-7|-|TRBV4-1|TRBD1
TGCGCCAGCAGCCAAGAGCAGGCTAATTACCCGGGACAGCGTGCCTACGAGCAGTACTTC
CASSQEQANYPGQRAYEQYF
>TRBJ2-7|few|TRBV4-3|TRBD2
TGCGCCAGCAGCCACCCCACGGGACTAGTATTTTACGAGCAGTACTTC
CASSHPTGLVFYEQYF
>TRBJ1-5|-|TRBV29-1|TRBD1
TGCAGCGCAACATCGACAGGGAGCGGGTGTGGCAGCAATCAGCCCCAGCATTTT
CSATSTGSGCGSNQPQHF
>TRBJ2-5|-|TRBV5-1|-
TGCGCCAGCAACTACCAAGAGACCCAGTACTTC
CASNYQETQYF
>TRBJ2-2|few|TRBV12-3/TRBV12-4|TRBD1
TGTGCCAGCTGGACAGGGAGAGACCCCGGGGAGCTGTTTTTT
CASWTGRDPGELFF
>TRBJ1-2|-|TRBV7-9|TRBD1
TGTGCCAGCAGCCCACAGGGGGCGAGCTCTAACTATGGCTACACCTTC
CASSPQGASSNYGYTF
>TRBJ2-1|-|TRBV7-9|TRBD2
TGTGCCAGCAGCTCCTCGGGACTAGCGGGCTCCTACAATGAGCAGTTCTTC
CASSSSGLAGSYNEQFF
>TRBJ2-6|-|TRBV27|TRBD1
TGTGCCAGCAGTACCCGGACAGGGGACCCTGGGGCCAACGTCCTGACTTTC
CASSTRTGDPGANVLTF
>TRBJ1-6|many|TRBV10-3|TRBD1
TGTGCCATCAGTGGGACAGGGAAGAATTCACCCCTCCACTTT
CAISGTGKNSPLHF
>TRBJ1-1|-|TRBV6-5|-
TGTGCCAGCAGTTACTTGGGTGGGGGTAAATCTTTCTTT
CASSYLGGGKSFF
>TRBJ1-4|-|TRBV6-4|-
TGTGCCAGCAGTGCGGACAGAGGGAGGAAACTGTTTTTT
CASSADRGRKLFF
>TRBJ1-2|-|TRBV12-3/TRBV12-4|TRBD1
TGTGCCAGCAGTTTAGGTGGGACAGTCCACTATGGCTACACCTTC
CASSLGGTVHYGYTF
>TRBJ2-3|few|TRBV3-1|-
TGTGCCAGCACCCAACGGGCCCAAGCAGATACGCAGTATTTT
CASTQRAQADTQYF
>TRBJ2-3|-|TRBV7-2|TRBD2
TGTGCCAGCAGCTTATCCCCCCCGAGACTAGCGGGGGTGAGCACAGATACGCAGTATTTT
CASSLSPPRLAGVSTDTQYF
>TRBJ1-6|-|TRBV2|TRBD1
TGTGCCAGCAGATTAGGGGGCGCATATAATTCACCCCTCCACTTT
CASRLGGAYNSPLHF
>TRBJ2-1|few|TRBV4-3|-
TGCGCCAGCAGCCAAGAAAGATGGAACAATGAGCAGTTCTTC
CASSQERWNNEQFF
>TRBJ2-2|-|TRBV6-4|TRBD1
TGTGCCAGCAGCAGGGGGCGAAACACCGGGGAGCTGTTTTTT
CASSRGRNTGELFF
>TRBJ2-1|-|TRBV20-1|-
TGCAGTGCTAGACTCTACGATTCCTACAATGAGCAGTTCTTC
CSARLYDSYNEQFF
>TRBJ1-2|-|TRBV14|-
TGTACCAGCAGCCAAGGGTGGGGAAACTATGGCTACACCTTC
CTSSQGWGNYGYTF